Below are 27 T cell receptor beta chains sequenced from a single sample in a study of blood T cell repertoires in COVID-19 (dated by TCRdb to 2020 to 2021). The protocol used for the library was the immunoSEQ multiplex PCR assay. In TCRdb, the immuneACCESS table is reduced to in-frame sequences with V and J assigned. These tables do not hold every clone; where another copy was compared, an unresolved V gene accounts for under half, and the others remain unexplained. Within this sample are roughly 65,000 clones, with just over 85% of them counted one time only. The top ten clonotypes cover 3.5% to 4.5% of the sample. The sequenced material came from peripheral blood. All receptors come from a man aged 50 to 60 with acute or convalescent COVID-19.

The genes are TRBV19 and TRBJ1-4; 9 bases align to TRBD1. This CDR3 is 13 amino acids long. Germline V gene sequence: CDR1 LNHDA, CDR2 SQIVND (reference sequence). J was trimmed by 8 bases and V by 7 bases; bases with no gene match: 5. CDR3 residues: CASMNRGQEKLFF. CDR3 DNA: TGTGCCAGTATGAACAGGGGGCAGGAAAAACTGTTTTTT.

This clone has more than one count but fewer than ten. The CDR3 nucleotides are TGTGCCAGTAGAGACACGGGACTCAAGAGGGGAAAACTGTTTTTT. The encoded protein is CASRDTGLKRGKLFF. The V gene is TRBV19, the J gene TRBJ1-4; tentatively, D is TRBD1 (5 bases). Germline CDR1 LNHDA, CDR2 SQIVND (reference sequence). The CDR3 is 15 amino acids. With 6 bases removed from V and 10 bases from J, the gap between germline ends came to 21 bases.

This clone has a single count. DNA for the CDR3: TGTGCCAGCAGTTCAGGACTAGCGGGGGTGAACACCGGGGAGCTGTTTTTT. Residues: CASSSGLAGVNTGELFF. The V and J genes are TRBV27 and TRBJ2-2, with 13 bases matching TRBD2. The CDR3 contains 17 residues. CDR1 is MNHEY and CDR2 is SMNVEV in the germline V gene (reference sequence). After removal of 4 bases from V and 1 base from J, the junction contained 3 bases not matched to a gene.

The chain links TRBV29-1 to TRBJ1-1; D uncertain. V dropped 6 bases and J dropped 4 bases, with 18 bases sitting between them. The CDR3 contains 14 residues. CDR1 is SQVTM and CDR2 is ANQGSEA in the germline V gene. The CDR3 DNA sequence: TGCAGCGTAAGGATCCTCTCGGAGGGCACTGAAGCTTTCTTT. The encoded protein is CSVRILSEGTEAFF.

CDR3 sequence: CATTSGSNTGELFF. The DNA for the CDR3 is TGTGCCACCACGAGCGGGAGTAACACCGGGGAGCTGTTTTTT. This chain links TRBV6-6 with TRBJ2-2, with TRBD2 matching over 8 bases. Germline V CDR1 and CDR2: MNHNY, SVGAGI (reference sequence). The CDR3 sequence is 14 residues long. V dropped 10 bases and J dropped 2; count of bases not matched to a gene: 6.

The CDR3 loop reads CASSQAGYHEQYF. DNA of the CDR3: TGTGCCAGCAGCCAAGCAGGTTACCACGAGCAGTACTTC. This rearrangement joins TRBV14 to TRBJ2-7; no firm D call. CDR1 and CDR2 from the germline V gene are SGHDN and FVKESK. Trimming took 1 base from V and 5 from J, leaving 9 bases between them. This CDR3 has 13 residues.

This clone was seen once. The J gene is TRBJ1-5, the V gene TRBV25-1; maybe TRBD1 (5 bases). The germline V gene encodes CDR1 MGHDK and CDR2 SYGVNS. This CDR3 is built from 14 residues. V lost 5 bases to trimming and J lost 7 bases, with 15 bases between them. The CDR3 DNA follows: TGTGCCAGCAGTCCCGGGAGGGGTGGGCAGCCCCAGCATTTT. Its protein is CASSPGRGGQPQHF. Using reference TRBV25-1 and TRBJ1-5 for the parts outside the CDR3, the full variable domain is EADIYQTPRYLVIGTGKKITLECSQTMGHDKMYWYQQDPGMELHLIHYSYGVNSTEKGDLSSESTVSRIRTEHFPLTLESARPSHTSQYLCASSPGRGGQPQHFGDGTRLSIL.

The CDR3 DNA reads as TGTGCCAGCAGCCTGAGCGGGAGGCGGGCTGAGCAGTTCTTC. Translation: CASSLSGRRAEQFF. V usage is TRBV11-2 and J usage is TRBJ2-1, with 9 bases fitting TRBD2. Looked up from germline, CDR1 is SGHAT and CDR2 is FQNNGV. CDR3 length: 14 residues. The ends lost 5 bases at V and 9 bases at J; junction bases unmatched: 8.

The V gene is TRBV30, the J gene TRBJ1-1; possibly TRBD1 for D (5 bases). There are 13 residues in the CDR3. Germline CDR1 is GTSNPN and CDR2 is SVGIG (reference sequence). V was trimmed by 5 bases and J by 3 bases, leaving 13 bases between them. The CDR3 DNA follows: TGTGCCTGGTGCAGGGAATGGGACACTGAAGCTTTCTTT. Translating it yields CAWCREWDTEAFF.

The chain recombines TRBV27 with TRBJ1-4; 7 bases are shared with TRBD1. The CDR3 spans 14 residues. J lost 8 bases, V lost 6 bases, and 9 bases had no gene match. The germline V gene has CDR1 MNHEY and CDR2 SMNVEV (reference sequence). CDR3 nucleotide sequence: TGTGCCAGCAGCTCGACAGGGAGGCGAGAAAAACTGTTTTTT. As protein: CASSSTGRREKLFF.

This rearrangement joins TRBV6-6 to TRBJ2-6; D is possibly TRBD1 (6 bases). CDR1 is MNHNY, CDR2 SVGAGI, per germline (reference sequence). CDR3 length: 17 amino acids. V lost 5 bases, J lost 0 bases, and 14 bases lay in between. CDR3 residues: CASSLATGSSGANVLTF. In nucleotides, the CDR3 is TGTGCCAGCAGTCTGGCTACAGGGAGCTCTGGGGCCAACGTCCTGACTTTC.

The V gene is TRBV28, the J gene TRBJ1-2; no definite D call. V was trimmed by 0 bases and J by 6 bases, leaving 5 bases between them. Germline V gene lookup returns CDR1 MDHEN and CDR2 SYDVKM. This CDR3 has 12 amino acids. CDR3 residues: CASSLWGDGYTF. The DNA for the CDR3 is TGTGCCAGCAGTTTATGGGGAGATGGCTACACCTTC.

The chain links TRBV5-1 to TRBJ2-1, with TRBD2 matching 12 bases. With 8 bases clipped from V and 9 bases from J, the junction kept 18 bases outside the gene matches. Germline CDR1 reads SGHRS; CDR2 reads YFSETQ. This CDR3 is built from 17 residues. Here the CDR3 DNA reads TGCGCCAGTTTCAGTCTCCCAGGACTAGCGGGACGTGCTGAGCAGTTCTTC. It translates to CASFSLPGLAGRAEQFF. The entire variable domain, with the rest obtained from reference TRBV5-1 and TRBJ2-1, is as follows: KAGVTQTPRYLIKTRGQQVTLSCSPISGHRSVSWYQQTPGQGLQFLFEYFSETQRNKGNFPGRFSGRQFSNSRSEMNVSTLELGDSALYLCASFSLPGLAGRAEQFFGPGTRLTVL.

This chain connects TRBV30 to TRBJ2-2, with TRBD2 matching over 10 bases. The trim removed 1 base at V and 4 bases at J, leaving 6 bases unmatched. CDR1 and CDR2 (germline): GTSNPN, SVGIG (reference sequence). This CDR3 comprises 16 residues. The CDR3 sequence: CAWSGLAGDSTGELFF. CDR3 coding DNA: TGTGCCTGGAGTGGGCTAGCGGGAGACTCCACCGGGGAGCTGTTTTTT.

This rearrangement joins TRBV19 to TRBJ2-3; 7 bases are shared with TRBD1. Trimming cost V 3 bases and J 0 bases; bases outside gene matches: 3. Germline CDR1 is LNHDA and CDR2 is SQIVND (reference sequence). The CDR3 runs to 15 residues. Here the CDR3 reads CASSIDRASTDTQYF. The CDR3 DNA follows: TGTGCCAGTAGTATTGACAGGGCTAGCACAGATACGCAGTATTTT.

The chain links TRBV7-9 to TRBJ2-5, with D perhaps matching TRBD1 (6 bases). The V gene lost 3 bases and the J gene lost 2 bases, with 13 bases spanning the gap. The CDR3 contains 15 residues. In germline, CDR1 is SEHNR, CDR2 FQNEAQ (reference sequence). Here the CDR3 reads CASSFSGTNQETQYF. The DNA of the CDR3 is TGTGCCAGCAGCTTTTCCGGGACAAATCAAGAGACCCAGTACTTC.

This clone was seen just once. V and J are TRBV14 and TRBJ1-2, with D possibly being TRBD1 (6 bases). The length of the CDR3 is 13 residues. With 4 bases removed from V and 4 bases from J, the gap between germline ends came to 10 bases. Germline V gene lookup returns CDR1 SGHDN and CDR2 FVKESK. The CDR3 here is CASSPGQFYGYTF. As DNA, the CDR3 is TGTGCCAGCAGCCCCGGACAGTTCTATGGCTACACCTTC.

The gene calls are TRBV6-2 or TRBV6-3 and TRBJ1-5; D not certain. From germline, CDR1 is MNHEY and CDR2 SVGEGT. V dropped 3 bases and J dropped 6 bases, with 15 bases sitting between them. This CDR3 has 15 residues. The CDR3 coding sequence is TGTGCCAGCAGTTATGGGGAGGAGGCCGGTCAGCCCCAGCATTTT. Translation: CASSYGEEAGQPQHF.

The CDR3 DNA sequence: TGTGCCAGCAGCCCGTCACCCGGGTCCGAGCAGTACTTC. Protein: CASSPSPGSEQYF. V gene TRBV7-2 combines with J gene TRBJ2-7; D not certain. Germline CDR1 SGHTA, CDR2 FQGNSA. This CDR3 has 13 amino acids. The V gene lost 5 bases and the J gene lost 6 bases, with 14 bases spanning the gap.

This chain joins TRBV18 and TRBJ1-3, with D unclear. The V gene's germline CDR1 is KGHSH and CDR2 LQKENI. This CDR3 region has 15 residues. The V end was cut by 3 bases, the J end by 0 bases, with 9 bases between. The CDR3 sequence: CASSPSGSSGNTIYF. The DNA for the CDR3 is TGTGCCAGCTCACCGTCAGGTTCCTCTGGAAACACCATATATTTT.

The chain joins TRBV3-1 (or the pseudogene TRBV3-2) to TRBJ2-5, with 11 bases identical to TRBD1. V lost 5 bases, J lost 4 bases, and 3 bases stayed unmatched. Germline-derived CDR1 and CDR2 are LGHDT and YNNKEL (reference sequence). The CDR3 runs to 14 residues. CDR3 region: CASSYGTGGETQYF. For the CDR3, the DNA is TGTGCCAGCAGCTACGGGACAGGGGGAGAGACCCAGTACTTC.

J is TRBJ1-1 and V is TRBV18, with a possible D match to TRBD1 (6 bases). CDR3 size: 14 residues. Per the germline V gene, CDR1 is KGHSH and CDR2 is LQKENI. Between the trimmed V and J ends, which lost 6 bases and 4 bases, there was a span of 15 bases. DNA of the CDR3: TGTGCCAGCTCCCAAATACAGGGTCGCACTGAAGCTTTCTTT. It encodes CASSQIQGRTEAFF.

This clone was counted between two and nine times. The chain couples TRBV24-1 to TRBJ2-5, with D perhaps matching TRBD1 (6 bases). The germline V and J ends were trimmed by 9 bases and 5 bases, with 21 bases remaining between them. The length of the CDR3 is 15 residues. The germline V gene encodes CDR1 KGHDR and CDR2 SFDVKD. The CDR3 nucleotides read TGTGCCACCCAAGAGACAGGACCCTTCTGGGAGACCCAGTACTTC. Translating it yields CATQETGPFWETQYF.

The CDR3 DNA reads TGTGCCAGCAGCTCGGACATTTACTATGGCTACACCTTC. Residues: CASSSDIYYGYTF. The chain has TRBV7-8 and TRBJ1-2; D perhaps matches TRBD1 (5 bases). With 4 bases removed from V and 3 bases from J, the gap between germline ends came to 9 bases. The CDR3 has 13 amino acids. From germline, CDR1 is SGHVS and CDR2 FQNEAQ.

V and J are TRBV6-1 and TRBJ2-1; 9 bases map to TRBD1. The length of the CDR3 is 15 residues. With 6 bases clipped from V and 5 bases from J, the junction kept 8 bases outside the gene matches. From germline, CDR1 is MNHNS and CDR2 SASEGT. CDR3 DNA: TGTGCCAGCAGACACCGGGACAGGGTGAACAATGAGCAGTTCTTC. Translated: CASRHRDRVNNEQFF.

The V gene is TRBV6-5, the J gene TRBJ2-7; D gene unclear. The CDR3 extends over 13 amino acids. Germline CDR1 MNHEY, CDR2 SVGAGI. Deletions cut 5 bases from V and 6 bases from J, with 14 bases between. The CDR3 is CASSTFFEREQYF. Here the CDR3 DNA reads TGTGCCAGCAGTACGTTCTTCGAGCGCGAGCAGTACTTC.

This clone was seen just once. The chain is built from TRBV28 and TRBJ2-2; possibly TRBD1 for D (6 bases). Germline lookup yields CDR1 MDHEN and CDR2 SYDVKM. V lost 10 bases, J lost 8 bases, and 14 bases lay in between. This CDR3 contains 12 residues. The DNA for the CDR3 is TGTGCCACCACAGGGTCCTGGGGGGAGCTGTTTTTT. Protein sequence: CATTGSWGELFF.